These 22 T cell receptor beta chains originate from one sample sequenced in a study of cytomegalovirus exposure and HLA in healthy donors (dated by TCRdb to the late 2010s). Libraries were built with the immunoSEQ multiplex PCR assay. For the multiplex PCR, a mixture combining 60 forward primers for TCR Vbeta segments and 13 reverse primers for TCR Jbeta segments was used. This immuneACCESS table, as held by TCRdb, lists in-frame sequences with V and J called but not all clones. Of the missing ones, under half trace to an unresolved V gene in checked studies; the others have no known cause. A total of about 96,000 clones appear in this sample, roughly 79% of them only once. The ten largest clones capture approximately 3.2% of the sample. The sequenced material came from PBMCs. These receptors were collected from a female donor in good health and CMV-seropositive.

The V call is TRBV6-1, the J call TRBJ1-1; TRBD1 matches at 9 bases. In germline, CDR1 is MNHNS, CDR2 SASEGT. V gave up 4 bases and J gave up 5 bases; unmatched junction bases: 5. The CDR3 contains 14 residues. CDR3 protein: CASSARQGGTEAFF. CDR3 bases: TGTGCCAGCAGTGCCCGACAGGGGGGGACTGAAGCTTTCTTT.

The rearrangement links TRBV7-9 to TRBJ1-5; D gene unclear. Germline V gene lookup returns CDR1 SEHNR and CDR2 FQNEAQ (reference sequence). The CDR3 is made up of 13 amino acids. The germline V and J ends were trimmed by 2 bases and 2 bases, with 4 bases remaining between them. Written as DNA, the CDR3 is TGTGCCAGCAGCTTATATGGCAATCAGCCCCAGCATTTT. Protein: CASSLYGNQPQHF.

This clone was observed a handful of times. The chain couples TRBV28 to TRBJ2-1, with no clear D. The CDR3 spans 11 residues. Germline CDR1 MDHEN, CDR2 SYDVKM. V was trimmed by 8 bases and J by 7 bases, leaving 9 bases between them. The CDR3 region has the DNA TGTGCCAGCGGAGTGGAGAATGAGCAGTTCTTC. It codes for CASGVENEQFF.

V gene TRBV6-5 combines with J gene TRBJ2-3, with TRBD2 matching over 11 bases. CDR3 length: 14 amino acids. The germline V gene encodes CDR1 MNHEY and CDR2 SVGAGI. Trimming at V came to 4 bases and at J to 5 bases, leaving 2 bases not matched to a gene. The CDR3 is CASSFGLAGDTQYF. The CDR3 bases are TGTGCCAGCAGTTTCGGACTAGCGGGAGATACGCAGTATTTT.

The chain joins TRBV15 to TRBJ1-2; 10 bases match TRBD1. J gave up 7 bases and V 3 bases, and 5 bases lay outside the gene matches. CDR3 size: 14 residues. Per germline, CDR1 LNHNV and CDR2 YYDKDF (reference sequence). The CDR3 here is CATSSGTGEGGYTF. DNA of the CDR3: TGTGCCACCAGCAGCGGGACAGGGGAGGGTGGCTACACCTTC.

In DNA form, the CDR3 reads TGTGCCAGCAGCTTAGGGGGGCTTATGGAAGGGCAGTTCTTC. It codes for CASSLGGLMEGQFF. The gene calls are TRBV7-8 and TRBJ2-1; the D gene is possibly TRBD1 (6 bases). Trimming cost V 1 base and J 12 bases, with 16 bases left between them. The CDR3 runs 14 residues. CDR1 is SGHVS and CDR2 is FQNEAQ in the germline V gene.

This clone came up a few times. CDR3 residues: CASSTLAGVSTDTQYF. CDR3 nucleotide sequence: TGTGCCAGCAGCACCCTAGCGGGGGTGAGCACAGATACGCAGTATTTT. The rearrangement joins TRBV9 to TRBJ2-3; TRBD2 aligns across 10 bases. Germline CDR1 and CDR2: SGDLS and YYNGEE. J lost 0 bases, V lost 4 bases, and 5 bases had no gene match. The CDR3 sequence is 16 residues long.

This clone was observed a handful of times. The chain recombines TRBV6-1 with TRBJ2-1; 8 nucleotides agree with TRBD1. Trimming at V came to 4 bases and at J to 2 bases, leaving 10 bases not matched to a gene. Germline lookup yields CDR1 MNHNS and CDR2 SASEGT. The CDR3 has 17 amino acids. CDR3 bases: TGTGCCAGCAGTGGACAGGGGCCCCACCTTACCTACAATGAGCAGTTCTTC. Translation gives CASSGQGPHLTYNEQFF.

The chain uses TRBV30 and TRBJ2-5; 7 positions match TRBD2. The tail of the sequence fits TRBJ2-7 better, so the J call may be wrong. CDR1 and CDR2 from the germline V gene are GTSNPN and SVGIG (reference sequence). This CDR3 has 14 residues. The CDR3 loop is CAWRGAGSTYEQYF. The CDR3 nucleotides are TGTGCCTGGAGGGGAGCGGGATCGACCTACGAGCAGTACTTC.

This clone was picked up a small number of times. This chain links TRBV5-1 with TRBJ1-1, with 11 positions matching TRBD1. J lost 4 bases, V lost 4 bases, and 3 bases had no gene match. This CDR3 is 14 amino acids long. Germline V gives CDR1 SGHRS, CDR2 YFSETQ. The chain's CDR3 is CASSRGTGGTEAFF. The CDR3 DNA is TGCGCCAGCAGCCGCGGGACAGGGGGCACTGAAGCTTTCTTT. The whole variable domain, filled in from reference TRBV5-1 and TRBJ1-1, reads KAGVTQTPRYLIKTRGQQVTLSCSPISGHRSVSWYQQTPGQGLQFLFEYFSETQRNKGNFPGRFSGRQFSNSRSEMNVSTLELGDSALYLCASSRGTGGTEAFFGQGTRLTVV.

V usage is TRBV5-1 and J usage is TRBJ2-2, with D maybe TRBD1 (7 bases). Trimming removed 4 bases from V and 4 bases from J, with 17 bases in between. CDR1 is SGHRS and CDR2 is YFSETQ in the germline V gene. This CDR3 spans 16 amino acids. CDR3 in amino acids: CASSAQGGASTGELFF. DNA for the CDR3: TGCGCCAGCAGCGCCCAGGGGGGCGCGTCCACCGGGGAGCTGTTTTTT.

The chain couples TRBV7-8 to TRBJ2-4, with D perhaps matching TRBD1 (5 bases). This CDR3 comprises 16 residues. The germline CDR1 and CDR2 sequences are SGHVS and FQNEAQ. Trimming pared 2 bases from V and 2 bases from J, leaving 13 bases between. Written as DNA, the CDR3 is TGTGCCAGCAGCTTAAATTGGGGCGCGACCAAAAACATTCAGTACTTC. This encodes CASSLNWGATKNIQYF.

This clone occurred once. The CDR3 region has the DNA TGTGCCTGGAGTGCCCCCGGGGGGAGGCATCAGCCCCAGCATTTT. Translation gives CAWSAPGGRHQPQHF. This sequence joins TRBV30 and TRBJ1-5; D might be TRBD1 (5 bases). CDR1 and CDR2 from the germline V gene are GTSNPN and SVGIG (reference sequence). V was shortened by 1 base and J by 5 bases, with 15 bases between the two germline ends. The CDR3 contains 15 residues.

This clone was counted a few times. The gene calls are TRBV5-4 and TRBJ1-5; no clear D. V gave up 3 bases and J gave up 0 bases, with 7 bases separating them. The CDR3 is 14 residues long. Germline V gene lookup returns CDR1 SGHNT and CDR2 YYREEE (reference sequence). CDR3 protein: CASSSLGSNQPQHF. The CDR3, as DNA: TGTGCCAGCAGCTCCCTCGGTAGCAATCAGCCCCAGCATTTT. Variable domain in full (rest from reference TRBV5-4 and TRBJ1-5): ETGVTQSPTHLIKTRGQQVTLRCSSQSGHNTVSWYQQALGQGPQFIFQYYREEENGRGNFPPRFSGLQFPNYSSELNVNALELDDSALYLCASSSLGSNQPQHFGDGTRLSIL.

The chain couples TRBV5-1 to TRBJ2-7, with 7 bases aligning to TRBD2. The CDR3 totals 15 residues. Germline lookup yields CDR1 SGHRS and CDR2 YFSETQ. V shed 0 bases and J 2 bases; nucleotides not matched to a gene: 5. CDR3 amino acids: CASSLVASGPYEQYF. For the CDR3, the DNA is TGCGCCAGCAGCTTGGTGGCTAGCGGCCCCTACGAGCAGTACTTC.

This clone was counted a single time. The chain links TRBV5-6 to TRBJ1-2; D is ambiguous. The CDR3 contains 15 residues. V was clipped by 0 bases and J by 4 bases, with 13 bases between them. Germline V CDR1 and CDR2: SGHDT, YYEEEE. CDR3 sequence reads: CASSLAGGPLYGYTF. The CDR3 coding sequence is TGTGCCAGCAGCTTGGCGGGAGGGCCTCTCTATGGCTACACCTTC.

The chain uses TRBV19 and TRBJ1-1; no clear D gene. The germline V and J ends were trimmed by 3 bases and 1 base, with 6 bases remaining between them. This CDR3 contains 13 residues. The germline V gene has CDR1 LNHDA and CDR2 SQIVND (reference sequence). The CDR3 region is CASSIVENTEAFF. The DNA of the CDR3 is TGTGCCAGTAGTATCGTAGAGAACACTGAAGCTTTCTTT.

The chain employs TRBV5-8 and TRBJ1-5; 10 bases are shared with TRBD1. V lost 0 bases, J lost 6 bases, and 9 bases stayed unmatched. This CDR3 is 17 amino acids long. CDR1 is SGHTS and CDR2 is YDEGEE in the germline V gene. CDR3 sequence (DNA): TGTGCCAGCAGCTTGGCCGGGGACAGGGGCAGGATTCAGCCCCAGCATTTT. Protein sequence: CASSLAGDRGRIQPQHF.

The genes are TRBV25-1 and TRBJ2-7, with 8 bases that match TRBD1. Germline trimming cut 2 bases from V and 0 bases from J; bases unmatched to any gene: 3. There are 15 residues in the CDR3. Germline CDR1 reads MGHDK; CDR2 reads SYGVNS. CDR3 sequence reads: CASSEDRGGSYEQYF. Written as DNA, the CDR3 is TGTGCCAGCAGTGAAGACAGGGGAGGCTCCTACGAGCAGTACTTC.

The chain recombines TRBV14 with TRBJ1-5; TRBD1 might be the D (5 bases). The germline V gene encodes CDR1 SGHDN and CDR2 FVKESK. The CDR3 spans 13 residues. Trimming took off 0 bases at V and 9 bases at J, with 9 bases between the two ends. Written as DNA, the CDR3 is TGTGCCAGCAGCCAAGAATACACAGGGCCCCAGCATTTT. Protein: CASSQEYTGPQHF.

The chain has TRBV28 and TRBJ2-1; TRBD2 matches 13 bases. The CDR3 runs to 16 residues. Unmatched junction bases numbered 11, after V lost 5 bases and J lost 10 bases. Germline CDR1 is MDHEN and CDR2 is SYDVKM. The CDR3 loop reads CASSPLLAGGPEEQFF. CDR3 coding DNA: TGTGCCAGCAGTCCGTTACTAGCGGGGGGGCCCGAGGAGCAGTTCTTC.

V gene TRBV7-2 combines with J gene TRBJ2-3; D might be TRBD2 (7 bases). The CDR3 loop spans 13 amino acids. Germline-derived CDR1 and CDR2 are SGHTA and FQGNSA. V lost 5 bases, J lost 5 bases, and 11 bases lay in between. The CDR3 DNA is TGTGCCAGCAGCAAGGGGGGGGGAGATACGCAGTATTTT. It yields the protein CASSKGGGDTQYF.